This is a list of T cell receptor beta chains from one sample in a study of blood T cell repertoires in COVID-19. Using immunoSEQ multiplex PCR, the repertoire was profiled, and TCRdb retains in-frame clones only, with some absent. The data show over 200,000 clones, around nine tenths seen once. Sequenced sample: PBMCs or T cells enriched from blood (not recorded which). The source is a woman in her 30s who had been exposed to COVID-19. CDR3s include the opening cysteine and the closing phenylalanine or tryptophan. The order of the fields is V gene, clone size, CDR3 protein. Expanded clones are given a class, and other clones once, few, many or no size at all.

TRBV4-2,few,CASSQPTGLAGGNSYEQYF
TRBV6-5,-,CASRGGDTDTQYF
TRBV5-1,-,CASSSSDPGLLAPRGEQFF
TRBV24-1,once,CATSPLGQRPSNEQFF
TRBV25-1,-,CASSPGLRGYTF
TRBV27,-,CASRLGLAGGYEQYF
TRBV2,-,CASSERLASHEQFF
TRBV10-2,-,CASRDTGNTEAFF
TRBV7-9,-,CASSPLQRTGNTIYF
TRBV6-5,-,CASGRSFYEQYF
TRBV7-9,-,CASSLGGRAYGNTIYF
TRBV5-1,-,CASSLLQGQGANGYTF
TRBV6-4,-,CASSDSSTGNASGEGEQYF
TRBV5-4,once,CASSLPGTSAQVSGANVLTF
TRBV5-6,-,CASSPDSENTEAFF
TRBV30,once,CAWSFGTEDNEQFF
TRBV7-9,-,CASSFPGMTYEQYF
TRBV11-2,-,CASSPQLAGGPGQYF
TRBV4-1,-,CASSQGGQGGPLETQYF
TRBV27,-,CASSLASGFYEQYF
TRBV5-6,-,CASSLGYSNNEQFF
TRBV10-1,-,CANPNRLATGYLSSYNEQFF
TRBV7-2,-,CASSLQGTGGRINIQYF
TRBV25-1,-,CATRGHHTGELFF
TRBV6-5,-,CASSYEERGSPLHF
TRBV19,few,CASSIVAPRKSLGGRTEAFF
TRBV5-1,-,CASSLTGSGSGELFF
TRBV7-9,-,CASSLGHNINNEQFF
TRBV18,-,CASSRTSPTGELFF